The 23 T cell receptor beta chains reported below all come from one sample, sequenced in a study of tumor-infiltrating lymphocytes in primary liver carcinoma. Co-extracting RNA and DNA was done with roughly 17-34 mg of unsorted bulk tissue as input. Synthesis of TCR beta cDNA was carried out from about 540 ng total RNA with a constant-region primer. Slightly modified ARM-PCR served as the procedure for the TCR beta libraries. These libraries came from three rounds of nested multiplex PCR. Researchers ran the first two PCR rounds for approximately 10 cycles each with TRBV1-TRBV30 forward primers and a C-beta reverse primer. TCRdb called the multiplex PCR reads again in MiXCR, with one record for every CDR3 protein. The sample has some 20,000 distinct CDR3 sequences, 60% to 85% seen once. The sample taken for sequencing was liver tumor tissue from sampling region 4. Subset meaning: tumor region T4, right-lateral pole. Receptors were obtained from a woman aged 30 to 39 with primary liver carcinoma and hepatitis B virus infection.

This chain connects TRBV28 to TRBJ1-4; D is ambiguous. The V gene lost 7 bases and the J gene lost 8 bases, with 20 bases spanning the gap. CDR1 and CDR2 (germline): MDHEN, SYDVKM. This CDR3 is built from 15 residues. The CDR3 spells CASITPRVPQEKLFF. The CDR3 bases are TGTGCCAGCATCACCCCTCGGGTACCACAAGAAAAACTGTTTTTT.

This clonotype was found many times. The chain has TRBV5-1 and TRBJ2-3; TRBD1 aligns across 9 bases. Germline assignment: CDR1 SGHRS and CDR2 YFSETQ. The CDR3 is 14 amino acids. V shed 2 bases and J 4 bases; nucleotides not matched to a gene: 2. The chain's CDR3 is CASSLQGAADTQYF. CDR3 DNA: TGCGCCAGCAGCTTACAGGGGGCGGCAGATACGCAGTATTTT.

Points on this clonotype: The junction departs from germline at one end; a sequencing error may be responsible. The chain carries TRBV4-3 and TRBJ1-2, with TRBD1 matching over 9 bases. There are 15 residues in the CDR3. Germline assignment: CDR1 LGHNA and CDR2 YSLEER. The CDR3 bases are TGCACCAGCAGCCAAGATTGGGACAGGGTGAATAGCCACACCTTC. Translated, it gives CTSSQDWDRVNSHTF.

This clonotype showed up just once. This is likely a read error, given that the CDR3 carries no conserved phenylalanine or tryptophan at its end. The chain couples TRBV11-2 to TRBJ2-5, with D possibly being TRBD1 or TRBD2 (5 bases each). Per germline, CDR1 SGHAT and CDR2 FQNNGV. This CDR3 is 13 amino acids long. This chain's CDR3 is CANSTRQIETQYL. DNA of the CDR3: TGTGCCAACAGCACTAGACAGATAGAGACCCAGTACCTC.

This chain links TRBV5-4 with TRBJ1-1; TRBD1 might be the D (5 bases). In germline, CDR1 is SGHNT, CDR2 YYREEE (reference sequence). This CDR3 is built from 13 residues. V gave up 4 bases and J gave up 1 base, with 8 bases separating them. The CDR3 reads CASSRGGNTEAFF. The DNA of the CDR3 is TGTGCCAGCAGCCGTGGGGGGAACACTGAAGCTTTCTTT.

This clonotype was seen a single time. The chain is built from TRBV4-3 and TRBJ2-7; 7 bases are a match to TRBD2. CDR1 is LGHNA and CDR2 is YSLEER in the germline V gene. With 9 bases clipped from V and 3 bases from J, the junction kept 23 bases outside the gene matches. This CDR3 has 18 amino acids. CDR3 sequence reads: CARGQDVTGGHISYEQYF. CDR3 nucleotides: TGCGCCAGAGGCCAAGATGTGACGGGGGGTCATATTAGCTACGAGCAGTACTTC.

To note about this clonotype: In this CDR3 the conserved last residue, phenylalanine or tryptophan, is missing, so a read error is likely. The chain couples TRBV6-1 to TRBJ2-7; D is uncertain. Germline V CDR1 and CDR2: MNHNS, SASEGT. The CDR3 consists of 13 residues. The CDR3 protein is CVSSGWWGNEQYL. DNA of the CDR3: TGTGTCAGCAGTGGATGGTGGGGAAACGAGCAGTACTTA.

The chain uses TRBV4-2 and TRBJ1-4; D unresolved. Germline CDR1 LGHNA, CDR2 YNFKEQ. The length of the CDR3 is 12 residues. Trimming cost V 1 base and J 8 bases, with 5 bases left between them. The CDR3 coding sequence is TGTGCCAGCAGCCAAGGTGGAGAAAAACTGTTTTTT. Its translation is CASSQGGEKLFF.

The chain employs TRBV28 and TRBJ2-2, with a weak D call TRBD2 (5 bases). Germline V lookup: CDR1 MDHEN, CDR2 SYDVKM. The CDR3 is made up of 13 amino acids. Trimming removed 2 bases at V and 10 bases at J, with 11 bases between. This chain's CDR3 is CASSLSGIAELFF. For the CDR3, the DNA is TGTGCCAGCAGTTTAAGCGGCATCGCGGAGCTGTTTTTT.

This CDR3 is CSLVKGAPYEQYF. CDR3 bases: TGCAGCTTGGTTAAGGGGGCCCCCTACGAACAATACTTC. This chain uses TRBV29-1 with TRBJ2-7; 7 bases are shared with TRBD1. This CDR3 is 13 amino acids long. Germline V CDR1 and CDR2: SQVTM, ANQGSEA. The trim removed 8 bases at V and 13 bases at J, leaving 20 bases unmatched.

This clonotype was counted ten times or more. This sequence joins TRBV24-1 and TRBJ2-3; D perhaps matches TRBD1 (6 bases). CDR1 KGHDR and CDR2 SFDVKD come from the germline V gene. This CDR3 has 17 amino acids. Deletions cut 3 bases from V and 5 bases from J, with 20 bases between. CDR3 in DNA: TGTGCCACCAGTGATGGTATAGGGACAACCCCCGGAGATACGCAGTATTTT. Its protein product is CATSDGIGTTPGDTQYF.

This clonotype was seen once. One end of the junction varies from germline; a read error may be responsible. This CDR3 is CTSSQSFWLGDPDGTQYF. CDR3 coding DNA: TGCACCAGCAGCCAGTCGTTCTGGCTGGGTGATCCCGATGGTACGCAGTATTTT. The chain links TRBV4-3 to TRBJ2-3; D is uncertain. This CDR3 region has 18 residues. Germline loops: CDR1 LGHNA, CDR2 YSLEER.

In regard to this clonotype: No conserved phenylalanine or tryptophan is present at the end of the CDR3, so a read error is the likely explanation. The chain employs TRBV11-3 and TRBJ2-1, with 12 bases lining up with TRBD2. There are 15 residues in the CDR3. Germline assignment: CDR1 SGHNT and CDR2 YENEEA. The CDR3 here is CANSRLAGEGYEQFS. In DNA form, the CDR3 reads TGTGCCAACAGCCGACTAGCGGGGGAGGGATATGAGCAGTTCTCC.

This clonotype was picked up many times. This CDR3 reads CASSPPTIGTVNEKLFF. The CDR3 coding sequence is TGTGCCAGCAGTCCCCCCACAATCGGGACAGTTAATGAAAAACTGTTTTTT. The V call is TRBV28, the J call TRBJ1-4, with TRBD1 matching 7 bases. The CDR3 covers 17 residues. Germline CDR1 reads MDHEN; CDR2 reads SYDVKM. With 5 bases clipped from V and 4 bases from J, the junction kept 13 bases outside the gene matches. Full variable domain (missing parts from reference TRBV28 and TRBJ1-4): DVKVTQSSRYLVKRTGEKVFLECVQDMDHENMFWYRQDPGLGLRLIYFSYDVKMKEKGDIPEGYSVSREKKERFSLILESASTNQTSMYLCASSPPTIGTVNEKLFFGSGTQLSVL.

A note on this clonotype: One end of the junction is discordant with germline, which a read error may explain. The chain is built from TRBV29-1 and TRBJ2-7, with a tentative D call TRBD2 (5 bases). Germline V CDR1 and CDR2: SQVTM, ANQGSEA. The CDR3 runs to 12 residues. CDR3 nucleotide sequence: TGCAGCGCGCGGAAAGGGAGCTACGAGCACTACTTC. This gives the protein CSARKGSYEHYF.

The CDR3 bases are TGTGCCAGCAGCTTAGTAGGGATGAGGGAGGGGTCGGACATCCATTACTTC. Translation: CASSLVGMREGSDIHYF. V is TRBV5-5 and J is TRBJ2-4, with 7 bases lining up with TRBD2. This CDR3 comprises 17 residues. Germline CDR1 is SGHKS and CDR2 is YYEKEE (reference sequence). J lost 16 bases, V lost 2 bases, and 24 bases had no gene match. Full variable domain (rest looked up from reference TRBV5-5 and TRBJ2-4): DAGVTQSPTHLIKTRGQQVTLRCSPISGHKSVSWYQQVLGQGPQFIFQYYEKEERGRGNFPDRFSARQFPNYSSELNVNALLLGDSALYLCASSLVGMREGSDIHYFGAGTRLSVL.

CDR3 sequence: CASSLPHSATSEQYF. The DNA for the CDR3 is TGTGCCAGCAGTCTACCACACAGTGCGACCTCCGAGCAGTACTTC. The chain uses TRBV28 and TRBJ2-7, with no clear D. V lost 5 bases and J lost 6, with 20 bases in between. The germline V gene has CDR1 MDHEN and CDR2 SYDVKM. The CDR3 is made up of 15 amino acids.

Regarding this clonotype: At one of its ends the junction is not consistent with the germline gene, which may arise from a read error. CDR3 nucleotides: TGTTCCAGCAACACAGGTATCGCAGATACGCAGTATTTT. This sequence encodes CSSNTGIADTQYF. V gene TRBV11-2 combines with J gene TRBJ2-3, with a possible D match to TRBD1 (5 bases). The CDR3 totals 13 residues. Germline V lookup: CDR1 SGHAT, CDR2 FQNNGV. Full variable domain (outside the CDR3, taken from reference TRBV11-2 and TRBJ2-3): EAGVAQSPRYKIIEKRQSVAFWCNPISGHATLYWYQQILGQGPKLLIQFQNNGVVDDSQLPKDRFSAERLKGVDSTLKIQPAKLEDSAVYLCSSNTGIADTQYFGPGTRLTVL.

V gene TRBV11-2 combines with J gene TRBJ2-7, with TRBD2 identical over 7 bases. J gave up 3 bases and V 5 bases, and 7 bases lay outside the gene matches. Per the germline V gene, CDR1 is SGHAT and CDR2 is FQNNGV. This CDR3 is 14 amino acids long. The CDR3 nucleotides are TGTGCCAGCAGCCCGCCGGGACTACACTACGAGCAGTACTTC. Translating gives CASSPPGLHYEQYF.

Note on this clonotype: At one end the junction does not follow the germline gene, possibly because of a read error. The chain joins TRBV5-6 to TRBJ2-2; unclear D gene. The CDR3 length is 15 residues. Germline loops: CDR1 SGHDT, CDR2 YYEEEE. The CDR3 sequence is CTSILAPRVTRELFF. Written as DNA, the CDR3 is TGTACCAGCATCTTGGCACCCAGAGTCACTCGGGAGCTGTTTTTT.

A note on this clonotype: The junction departs from the called germline gene at one end, perhaps through a read error. The chain joins TRBV6-2 or TRBV6-3 to TRBJ2-2; a possible D gene is TRBD2 (6 bases). This CDR3 spans 14 amino acids. Germline V lookup: CDR1 MNHEY, CDR2 SVGEGT. CDR3 coding DNA: TGTGCCAGTGAGGGAGGAGTTCCCACCAGGGAGCTGTTTTTT. This translates into CASEGGVPTRELFF.

Comments on this clonotype: Likely a read error: the CDR3 ends without its conserved phenylalanine or tryptophan. V and J are TRBV4-1 and TRBJ1-2; D perhaps matches TRBD1 (5 bases). The germline gives CDR1 MGHRA, CDR2 YSYEKL. This CDR3 has 14 residues. In nucleotides, the CDR3 is TGCGCCAGCAACCAAGACGGACGGGGGTGTGGCTACACCTCC. Translation: CASNQDGRGCGYTS.

On this clonotype itself: Germline and junction disagree at one end, which may indicate a read error. V usage is TRBV11-2 and J usage is TRBJ2-1, with 7 bases aligning to TRBD2. CDR3 length equals 14 residues. The germline V gene has CDR1 SGHAT and CDR2 FQNNGV. CDR3 coding DNA: TGTGCCATCAGCCTCGGGGGGACGTGGAATGAGCAGTATTTC. Its protein product is CAISLGGTWNEQYF.